The 13 T cell receptor beta chains reported below all come from one sample, sequenced in a study of CD8 T cells in ankylosing spondylitis. Study-level results: Blood from ankylosing spondylitis patients appeared to carry a characteristic eight-variant TCR beta motif.

Their cognate antigens are unknown. TCRdb re-derived calls from the 5' RACE reads in MiXCR, one entry per CDR3 protein. The sample yields 700,000 to 850,000 distinct CDR3 sequences, about 10% seen once. Sequenced sample: blood, either unsorted or a sorted T cell fraction (not recorded which). The receptors stem from a male donor with ankylosing spondylitis.

Only a few counts were recorded for this clonotype. The genes are TRBV6-1 and TRBJ2-5; D remains ambiguous. Trimming took off 8 bases at V and 5 bases at J, with 24 bases between the two ends. The CDR3 consists of 16 residues. Per the germline V gene, CDR1 is MNHNS and CDR2 is SASEGT. The CDR3 nucleotides are TGTGCCAGCTATCGCCATAGTCTCTCAGGTTTGGAGACCCAGTACTTC. Its translation is CASYRHSLSGLETQYF.

The chain employs TRBV6-5 and TRBJ2-7; TRBD1 matches at 9 bases. Germline lookup yields CDR1 MNHEY and CDR2 SVGAGI. Trimming took 2 bases from V and 5 from J; bases not matched to a gene: 7. This CDR3 contains 15 residues. The CDR3 nucleotides read TGTGCCAGCAGTTACACAGCCGGGACAGGGAACGAGCAGTACTTC. Amino acids: CASSYTAGTGNEQYF.

V is TRBV20-1 and J is TRBJ1-4; no clear D gene. V lost 1 base and J lost 3, with 9 bases in between. Germline loops: CDR1 DFQATT, CDR2 SNEGSKA (reference sequence). The CDR3 totals 14 residues. The DNA of the CDR3 is TGCAGTGCTAGAGGCGGGGTCCCTAATGAAAAACTGTTTTTT. Translation: CSARGGVPNEKLFF.

This clonotype has just a few counts. J is TRBJ2-7 and V is TRBV29-1, with TRBD2 matching over 13 bases. V trimming: 6 bases; J trimming: 7 bases; junction bases outside the gene matches: 9. The CDR3 length is 14 residues. Germline V gene sequence: CDR1 SQVTM, CDR2 ANQGSEA. The CDR3 loop reads CSVAGLAGVGEQYF. The CDR3 DNA reads TGCAGCGTGGCCGGACTAGCGGGAGTGGGAGAGCAGTACTTC.

This clonotype appeared a few times. The V call is TRBV5-1, the J call TRBJ1-2; unclear D gene. This CDR3 comprises 16 residues. Trimming shortened V by 4 bases and J by 7 bases, and 23 bases separated the two germline ends. Germline V lookup: CDR1 SGHRS, CDR2 YFSETQ. The CDR3 sequence: CASSPTAGIQALGYTF. CDR3 sequence (DNA): TGCGCCAGCAGCCCCACCGCGGGAATCCAAGCTCTTGGCTACACCTTC.

This clonotype was seen a few times. CDR3 sequence: CARGRLAAYIRELFF. In nucleotides, the CDR3 is TGTGCCAGAGGTAGGCTAGCGGCATACATTCGGGAGCTGTTTTTT. The genes are TRBV25-1 and TRBJ2-2; 7 bases agree with TRBD2. The CDR3 has 15 amino acids. Germline CDR1 MGHDK, CDR2 SYGVNS. The ends lost 9 bases at V and 9 bases at J; junction bases unmatched: 16.

The chain links TRBV5-1 to TRBJ2-1; the D gene is possibly TRBD1 (6 bases). In germline, CDR1 is SGHRS, CDR2 YFSETQ. The V end lost 6 bases, the J end lost 7 bases, and 11 bases lay between the germline ends. There are 12 residues in the CDR3. CDR3 residues: CASTRGDNEQFF. The CDR3 nucleotides are TGCGCCAGCACCAGGGGAGATAATGAGCAGTTCTTC.

This clonotype occurred a few times. CDR3 sequence reads: CASSDFRGAETEAFF. The CDR3 coding sequence is TGTGCCAGCAGTGATTTCAGGGGAGCGGAAACTGAAGCTTTCTTT. The chain has TRBV25-1 and TRBJ1-1, with D perhaps matching TRBD1 (6 bases). CDR3 length: 15 amino acids. V dropped 3 bases and J dropped 5 bases, with 16 bases sitting between them. Per germline, CDR1 MGHDK and CDR2 SYGVNS.

Only one count was recorded for this clonotype. The V gene is TRBV27, the J gene TRBJ1-1; unclear D gene. The V and J ends lost 8 bases and 3 bases respectively, with 16 bases between them. Germline assignment: CDR1 MNHEY and CDR2 SMNVEV (reference sequence). CDR3 length: 14 amino acids. The chain's CDR3 is CASGPGNSHTEAFF. Written as DNA, the CDR3 is TGTGCCAGCGGTCCCGGGAACAGTCACACTGAAGCTTTCTTT.

The chain couples TRBV7-2 to TRBJ2-4, with D perhaps matching TRBD2 (5 bases). This CDR3 is 13 amino acids long. Germline V lookup: CDR1 SGHTA, CDR2 FQGNSA. V dropped 5 bases and J dropped 8 bases, with 13 bases sitting between them. The CDR3 loop is CASSPNERDIQYF. CDR3 nucleotide sequence: TGTGCCAGCAGCCCCAACGAGAGGGACATTCAGTACTTC.

This clonotype has a handful of counts. The chain carries TRBV6-5 and TRBJ1-1; no firm D call. The V end lost 4 bases, the J end lost 6 bases, and 12 bases lay between the germline ends. There are 13 residues in the CDR3. In germline, CDR1 is MNHEY, CDR2 SVGAGI. The CDR3 spells CASSSDRSSEAFF. The CDR3 nucleotides are TGTGCCAGCAGTTCCGACCGCTCCTCTGAAGCTTTCTTT.

This clonotype was seen many times. The rearrangement links TRBV20-1 to TRBJ2-1, with 13 positions matching TRBD2. There are 15 residues in the CDR3. J lost 4 bases, V lost 5 bases, and 5 bases had no gene match. Per the germline V gene, CDR1 is DFQATT and CDR2 is SNEGSKA (reference sequence). The CDR3 coding sequence is TGCAGTGCTGGGGGACTAGCGGGAACATACAATGAGCAGTTCTTC. Translating it yields CSAGGLAGTYNEQFF.

The chain recombines TRBV11-3 with TRBJ2-2, with TRBD1 as a possible D gene (6 bases). The V gene lost 5 bases and the J gene lost 4 bases, with 20 bases spanning the gap. Germline lookup yields CDR1 SGHNT and CDR2 YENEEA. This CDR3 has 17 residues. This chain's CDR3 is CASSKGHNSKLTGELFF. In DNA, the CDR3 is TGTGCCAGCAGCAAGGGACATAACTCAAAACTCACCGGGGAGCTGTTTTTT.